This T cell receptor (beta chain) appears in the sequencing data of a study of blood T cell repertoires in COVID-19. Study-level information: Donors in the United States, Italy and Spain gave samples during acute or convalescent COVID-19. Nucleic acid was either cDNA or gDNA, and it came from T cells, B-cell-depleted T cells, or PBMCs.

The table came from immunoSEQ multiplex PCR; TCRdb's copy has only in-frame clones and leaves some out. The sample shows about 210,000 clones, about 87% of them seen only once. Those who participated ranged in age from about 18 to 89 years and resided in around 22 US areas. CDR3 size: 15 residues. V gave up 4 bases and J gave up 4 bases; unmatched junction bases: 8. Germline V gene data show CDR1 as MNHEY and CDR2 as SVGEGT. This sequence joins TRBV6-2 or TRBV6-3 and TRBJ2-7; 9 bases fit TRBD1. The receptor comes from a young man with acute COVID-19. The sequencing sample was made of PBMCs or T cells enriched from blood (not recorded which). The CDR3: CASSFPGTGRYEQYF. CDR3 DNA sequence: TGTGCCAGCAGTTTCCCCGGGACAGGGAGATACGAGCAGTACTTC.